A selection of T cell receptor beta chains follows, all from one sample in a study of Graves' ophthalmopathy and Graves' hyperthyroidism. MiXCR was run by TCRdb on the multiplex PCR reads, yielding one entry per CDR3 protein. The sample has over 150,000 distinct CDR3 sequences; roughly two fifths are singletons. Sequenced sample: peripheral blood. These receptors originate from a woman in her thirties or forties with Graves' ophthalmopathy. Both conserved end residues are part of each CDR3. The D gene is left open where the match is weak. Expanded clones get a size class; other rows say once, few or many, or leave the size out.

v_gene: TRBV27
j_gene: TRBJ2-7
d_gene: NA
len: 13
abundance: few
CDR3aa: CASSQQPSYEQYF
CDR3nt: TGTGCCAGCAGCCAACAACCCAGCTACGAGCAGTACTTC

v_gene: TRBV7-3
j_gene: TRBJ2-2
d_gene: NA
len: 14
abundance: many
CDR3aa: CASSFRTGPGELFF
CDR3nt: TGTGCCAGCAGCTTCCGAACAGGGCCCGGGGAGCTGTTTTTT

v_gene: TRBV6-1
j_gene: TRBJ2-2
d_gene: NA
len: 12
abundance: once
CDR3aa: CASRESTGELFF
CDR3nt: TGTGCCAGCAGAGAGAGTACCGGGGAGCTGTTTTTT

v_gene: TRBV20-1
j_gene: TRBJ2-7
d_gene: TRBD2
len: 14
abundance: once
CDR3aa: CSADKTSGRDEQYF
CDR3nt: TGCAGTGCGGATAAGACTAGCGGGAGGGACGAGCAGTACTTC

v_gene: TRBV28
j_gene: TRBJ1-1
d_gene: TRBD1
len: 12
abundance: NA
CDR3aa: CASGTGVTEAFF
CDR3nt: TGTGCCAGCGGGACAGGGGTTACTGAAGCTTTCTTT

v_gene: TRBV3-1
j_gene: TRBJ1-5
d_gene: NA
len: 14
abundance: NA
CDR3aa: CASSQDRGNQPQHF
CDR3nt: TGTGCCAGCAGCCAAGATCGCGGAAATCAGCCCCAGCATTTT

v_gene: TRBV15
j_gene: TRBJ1-6
d_gene: NA
len: 15
abundance: many
CDR3aa: CATSREGVDHSPLHF
CDR3nt: TGTGCCACCAGCAGAGAAGGGGTAGATCATTCACCCCTCCACTTT

v_gene: TRBV2
j_gene: TRBJ1-2
d_gene: NA
len: 15
abundance: many
CDR3aa: CASSPTTGPSSGYTF
CDR3nt: TGTGCCAGCAGCCCGACGACAGGCCCGTCCTCCGGCTACACCTTC

v_gene: TRBV7-8
j_gene: TRBJ2-7
d_gene: NA
len: 13
abundance: many
CDR3aa: CASSPGTYYEQYF
CDR3nt: TGTGCCAGCAGCCCAGGGACGTACTACGAGCAGTACTTC

v_gene: TRBV19
j_gene: TRBJ2-2
d_gene: NA
len: 18
abundance: NA
CDR3aa: CASSPKLGGAKDTGELFF
CDR3nt: TGTGCCAGTAGTCCCAAGTTGGGGGGGGCCAAGGACACCGGGGAGCTGTTTTTT

v_gene: TRBV6-1
j_gene: TRBJ1-6
d_gene: TRBD1
len: 15
abundance: NA
CDR3aa: CASSEFEGANSPLHF
CDR3nt: TGTGCCAGCAGTGAGTTTGAGGGGGCAAATTCACCCCTCCACTTT

v_gene: TRBV20-1
j_gene: TRBJ1-2
d_gene: TRBD1
len: 14
abundance: many
CDR3aa: CSADTGQGNYGYTF
CDR3nt: TGCAGTGCTGACACGGGACAGGGAAACTATGGCTACACCTTC

v_gene: TRBV6-5
j_gene: TRBJ1-2
d_gene: TRBD1
len: 15
abundance: NA
CDR3aa: CASSYSAGQKYGYTF
CDR3nt: TGTGCCAGCAGTTACTCAGCGGGACAGAAGTATGGCTACACCTTC

v_gene: TRBV6-5
j_gene: TRBJ1-1
d_gene: NA
len: 15
abundance: medium-sized
CDR3aa: CASSYRGHPGTEAFF
CDR3nt: TGTGCCAGCAGTTACCGGGGCCACCCGGGCACTGAAGCTTTCTTT

v_gene: TRBV6-1
j_gene: TRBJ2-2
d_gene: NA
len: 14
abundance: many
CDR3aa: CASSRGASTGELFF
CDR3nt: TGTGCCAGCAGCAGGGGAGCGAGCACCGGGGAGCTGTTTTTT

v_gene: TRBV5-1
j_gene: TRBJ1-5
d_gene: NA
len: 15
abundance: few
CDR3aa: CASSRTQYSNQPQHF
CDR3nt: TGCGCCAGCAGCCGAACACAGTATAGCAATCAGCCCCAGCATTTT

v_gene: TRBV6-1
j_gene: TRBJ2-5
d_gene: NA
len: 12
abundance: many
CDR3aa: CASRSASGQQYF
CDR3nt: TGTGCCAGCAGATCTGCCTCCGGACAGCAGTACTTC

v_gene: TRBV6-5
j_gene: TRBJ2-7
d_gene: NA
len: 13
abundance: NA
CDR3aa: CASRYRSSYEQYF
CDR3nt: TGTGCCAGCAGATACAGGTCCTCCTACGAGCAGTACTTC

v_gene: TRBV29-1
j_gene: TRBJ1-1
d_gene: NA
len: 12
abundance: few
CDR3aa: CSVAGANTEAFF
CDR3nt: TGCAGCGTTGCAGGGGCGAACACTGAAGCTTTCTTT